The present T cell receptor (beta chain) was sequenced within a study of blood T cells in healthy people across ages. Together with a sample-barcoded 5' primer, a J-beta primer mix was included in a second PCR lasting about 6 to 12 cycles. TCRdb re-called the 5' RACE reads through MiXCR, storing one row per CDR3 protein. The sample has roughly 700,000 distinct CDR3 sequences, 32% seen once. The table lists this clonotype with many counts. Germline V lookup: CDR1 SGHTA, CDR2 FQGNSA. Trimming pared 1 base from V and 5 bases from J, leaving 14 bases between. The CDR3 totals 15 residues. A minimum of 7 million PBMCs was isolated per sample. Samples each yielded at least 6 micrograms of total RNA.

Sequencing was done on a sample of blood. The V and J genes are TRBV7-2 and TRBJ2-5, with D maybe TRBD2 (5 bases). The source is an elderly woman in good health. The CDR3 region is CASSLDGRGLETQYF. The CDR3 nucleotides are TGTGCCAGCAGCTTAGACGGTCGAGGGTTGGAGACCCAGTACTTC. The whole variable domain, filled in from reference TRBV7-2 and TRBJ2-5, reads GAGVSQSPSNKVTEKGKDVELRCDPISGHTALYWYRQSLGQGLEFLIYFQGNSAPDKSGLPSDRFSAERTGGSVSTLTIQRTQQEDSAVYLCASSLDGRGLETQYFGPGTRLLVL.